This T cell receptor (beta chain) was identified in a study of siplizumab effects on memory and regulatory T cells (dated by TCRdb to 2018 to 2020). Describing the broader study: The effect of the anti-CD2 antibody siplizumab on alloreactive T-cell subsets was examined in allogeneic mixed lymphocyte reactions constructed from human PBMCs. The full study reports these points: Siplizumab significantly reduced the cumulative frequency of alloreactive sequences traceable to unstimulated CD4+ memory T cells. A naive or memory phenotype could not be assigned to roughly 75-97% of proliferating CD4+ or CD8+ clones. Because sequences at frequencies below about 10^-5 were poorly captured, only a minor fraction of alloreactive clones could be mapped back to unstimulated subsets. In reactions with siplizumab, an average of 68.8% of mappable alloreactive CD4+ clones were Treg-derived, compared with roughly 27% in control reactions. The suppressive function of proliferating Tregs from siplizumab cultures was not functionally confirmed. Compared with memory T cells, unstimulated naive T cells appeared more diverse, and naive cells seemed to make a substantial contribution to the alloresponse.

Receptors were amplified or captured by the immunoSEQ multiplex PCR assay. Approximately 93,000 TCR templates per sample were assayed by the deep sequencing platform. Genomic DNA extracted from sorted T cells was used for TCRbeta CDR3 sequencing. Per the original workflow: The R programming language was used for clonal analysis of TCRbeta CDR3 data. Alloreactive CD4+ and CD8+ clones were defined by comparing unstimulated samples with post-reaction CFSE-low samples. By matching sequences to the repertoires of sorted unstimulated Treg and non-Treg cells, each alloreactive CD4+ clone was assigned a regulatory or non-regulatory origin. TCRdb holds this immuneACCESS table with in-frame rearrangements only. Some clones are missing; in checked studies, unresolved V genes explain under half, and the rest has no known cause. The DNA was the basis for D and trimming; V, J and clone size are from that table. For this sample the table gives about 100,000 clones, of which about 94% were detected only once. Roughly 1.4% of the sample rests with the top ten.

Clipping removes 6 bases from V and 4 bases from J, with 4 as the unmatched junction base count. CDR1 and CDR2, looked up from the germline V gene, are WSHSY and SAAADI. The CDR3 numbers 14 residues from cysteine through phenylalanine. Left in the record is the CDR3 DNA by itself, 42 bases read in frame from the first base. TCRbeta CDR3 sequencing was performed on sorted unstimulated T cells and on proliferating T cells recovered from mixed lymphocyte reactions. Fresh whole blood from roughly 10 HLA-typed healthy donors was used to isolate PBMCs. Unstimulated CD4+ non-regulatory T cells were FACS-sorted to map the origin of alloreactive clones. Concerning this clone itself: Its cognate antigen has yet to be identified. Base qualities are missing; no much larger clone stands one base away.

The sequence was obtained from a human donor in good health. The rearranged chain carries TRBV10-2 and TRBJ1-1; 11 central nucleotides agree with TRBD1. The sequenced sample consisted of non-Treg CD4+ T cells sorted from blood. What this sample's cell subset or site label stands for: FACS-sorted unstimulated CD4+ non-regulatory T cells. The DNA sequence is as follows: TGCGCCAGCAGCGCCGGGACAGGGGGCACTGAAGCTTTCTTT. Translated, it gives CASSAGTGGTEAFF.